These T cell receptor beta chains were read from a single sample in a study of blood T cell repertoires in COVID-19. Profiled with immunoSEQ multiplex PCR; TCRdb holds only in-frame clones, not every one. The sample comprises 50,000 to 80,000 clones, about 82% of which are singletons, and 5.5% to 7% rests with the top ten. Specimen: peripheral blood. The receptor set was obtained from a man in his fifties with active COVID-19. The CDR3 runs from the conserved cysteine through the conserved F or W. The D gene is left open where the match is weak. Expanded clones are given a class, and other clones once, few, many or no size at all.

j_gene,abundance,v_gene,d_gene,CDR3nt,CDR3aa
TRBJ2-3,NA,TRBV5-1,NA,TGCGCCAGCAGCTTGGTGCCAGGAACTAGCACAGATACGCAGTATTTT,CASSLVPGTSTDTQYF
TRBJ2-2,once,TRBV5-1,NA,TGCGCCAGCGGGCAGGGGATGAACACCGGGGAGCTGTTTTTT,CASGQGMNTGELFF
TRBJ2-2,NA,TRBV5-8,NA,TGTGCCAGCAGCGGGGACTTCGTTTTGGCCGGGGAGCTGTTTTTT,CASSGDFVLAGELFF
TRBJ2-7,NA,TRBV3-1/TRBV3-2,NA,TGTGCCAGCAGCCAACCCAACAACTACTACGAGCAGTACTTC,CASSQPNNYYEQYF
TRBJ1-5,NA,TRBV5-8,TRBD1,TGTGCCAGCAGCGTAGGACAGGGAATTTATCAGCCCCAGCATTTT,CASSVGQGIYQPQHF
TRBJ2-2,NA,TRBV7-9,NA,TGTGCCAGCAGCTTGGGGGCAGGGCGATCGAACACCGGGGAGCTGTTTTTT,CASSLGAGRSNTGELFF
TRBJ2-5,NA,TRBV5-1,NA,TGCGCCAGCAGCTTGGCCGAGGGCGGGGGCCCGGACTTC,CASSLAEGGGPDF
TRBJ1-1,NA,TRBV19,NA,TGTGCCAGTAGTATAGAAGTCCGGGACTACAACACTGAAGCTTTCTTT,CASSIEVRDYNTEAFF
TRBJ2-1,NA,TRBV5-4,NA,TGTGCCAGCAGCTTGGGTGGCGGGGGCCACTACAATGAGCAGTTCTTC,CASSLGGGGHYNEQFF
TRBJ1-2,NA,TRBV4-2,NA,TGTGCCAGCAGCCAGTCAGGGGTTCCTGGCTACACCTTC,CASSQSGVPGYTF
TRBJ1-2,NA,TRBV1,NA,TGCACCAGCAGCCAAGCTCCCGGTGGGGGGAGCTATGGCTACACCTTC,CTSSQAPGGGSYGYTF
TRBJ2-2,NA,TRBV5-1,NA,TGCGCCAGCAGCTTGGGAGACGGGTCCTTAACCGGGGAGCTGTTTTTT,CASSLGDGSLTGELFF
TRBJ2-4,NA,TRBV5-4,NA,TGTGCCAGCAGCTTGGGGGACACAGAAGACATTCAGTACTTC,CASSLGDTEDIQYF
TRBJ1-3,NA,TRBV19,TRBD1,TGTGCCAGTAGTGTACTACAGGGGACTGGAAACACCATATATTTT,CASSVLQGTGNTIYF
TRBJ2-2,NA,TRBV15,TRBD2,TGTGCCACCAGCAGGCCGACTAGCGGGGCGAACACCGGGGAGCTGTTTTTT,CATSRPTSGANTGELFF
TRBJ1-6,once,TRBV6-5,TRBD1,TGTGCCAGCGTGGGACAGATCGGTTCACCCCTCCACTTT,CASVGQIGSPLHF
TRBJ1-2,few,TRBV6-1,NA,TGTGCCAGCAGTGACCCCTGGGGGGGGTTGAGCTATGGCTACACCTTC,CASSDPWGGLSYGYTF
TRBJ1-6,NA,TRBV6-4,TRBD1,TGTGCCGGGAGGACAGGCGCCTATTCACCCCTCCACTTT,CAGRTGAYSPLHF
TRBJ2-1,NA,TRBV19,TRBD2,TGTGCCAGTAGTATCACTAGCGGGAGGGCAAGTGAGCAGTTCTTC,CASSITSGRASEQFF
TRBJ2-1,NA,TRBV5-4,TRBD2,TGTGCCAGCAGGTCCGGGACTAGCGGCAACAATGAGCAGTTCTTC,CASRSGTSGNNEQFF
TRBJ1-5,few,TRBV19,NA,TGTGCCAGTAGTATGGGGCAGGGGCGATATGGCAATCAGCCCCAGCATTTT,CASSMGQGRYGNQPQHF
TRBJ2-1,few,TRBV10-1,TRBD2,TGCGCCAGCAGTGAGGGGAAGACTAGCGGGGGGCCGGATGAGCAGTTCTTC,CASSEGKTSGGPDEQFF
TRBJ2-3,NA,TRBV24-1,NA,TGTGCCACCAGTGACCCGGGGGCTAGCGGAATCACAGATACGCAGTATTTT,CATSDPGASGITDTQYF
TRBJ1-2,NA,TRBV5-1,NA,TGCGCCAGCAGCTTGACCCAAGGACAGAACTATGGCTACACCTTC,CASSLTQGQNYGYTF
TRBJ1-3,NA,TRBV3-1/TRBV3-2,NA,TGTGCCAGCAGCCCCTCATGGGGGGCTGGAAACACCATATATTTT,CASSPSWGAGNTIYF
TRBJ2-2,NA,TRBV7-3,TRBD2,TGTGCCAGCAGCTTCACCGGGACTAGCTCCACCGGGGAGCTGTTTTTT,CASSFTGTSSTGELFF
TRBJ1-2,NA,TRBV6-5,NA,TGTGCCAGCAGTTACAAGGGGGAAATGGGCTACACCTTC,CASSYKGEMGYTF
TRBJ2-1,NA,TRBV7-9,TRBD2,TGTGCCAGCAGCTTATCTAGCGGGAGTCGGAACTCCTACAATGAGCAGTTCTTC,CASSLSSGSRNSYNEQFF
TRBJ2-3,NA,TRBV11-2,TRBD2,TGTGCCAGCAGCTGGACTAGCTCGAAACTCACAGATACGCAGTATTTT,CASSWTSSKLTDTQYF
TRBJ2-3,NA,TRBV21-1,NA,TGTGCCAGCAGGACTAGCGCAGGGTCAGATACGCAGTATTTT,CASRTSAGSDTQYF
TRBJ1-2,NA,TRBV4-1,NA,TGCGCCAGCAGCCCCCGACAGGTAGCTACCCCTAACTATGGCTACACCTTC,CASSPRQVATPNYGYTF
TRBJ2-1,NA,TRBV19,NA,TGTGCCAGTAGTCCCCTCGACATACCATTCTACAATGAGCAGTTCTTC,CASSPLDIPFYNEQFF
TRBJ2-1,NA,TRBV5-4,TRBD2,TGTGCCAGCAGACCGACTAGCAACTACAACAATGAGCAGTTCTTC,CASRPTSNYNNEQFF
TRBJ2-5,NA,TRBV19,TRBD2,TGTGCCAGTAGTATAGATCCTCCGCGGGAGGGCCTGGAGACCCAGTACTTC,CASSIDPPREGLETQYF
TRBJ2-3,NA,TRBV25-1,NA,TGTGCCAGCAAGGGGGGCACAGATACGCAGTATTTT,CASKGGTDTQYF
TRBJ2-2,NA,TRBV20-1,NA,TGCAGTGCGGCCAACGCCGGGGAGCTGTTTTTT,CSAANAGELFF
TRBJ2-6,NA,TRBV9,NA,TGTGCCAGCCTAAAAACTGGGGCCAACGTCCTGACTTTC,CASLKTGANVLTF
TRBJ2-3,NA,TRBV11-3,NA,TGTGCCAGCAGCTTAGGTCAGGTCTACACAGATACGCAGTATTTT,CASSLGQVYTDTQYF
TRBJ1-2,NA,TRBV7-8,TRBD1,TGTGCCAGCAGCTTAGCGAAGGGGGGACAGGGGTCGTCTAACTATGGCTACACCTTC,CASSLAKGGQGSSNYGYTF
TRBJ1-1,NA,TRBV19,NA,TGTGCCAGTAGTGACCGGGGGGGGCCCGGAACTGAAGCTTTCTTT,CASSDRGGPGTEAFF
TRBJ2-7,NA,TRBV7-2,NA,TGTGCCAGCAGCTTAGATCGGGGAGAGCAGTACTTC,CASSLDRGEQYF
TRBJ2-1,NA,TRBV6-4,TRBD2,TGTGCCAGCAGTCTAGCGGGAGGCCCGGGGAGTGAGCAGTTCTTC,CASSLAGGPGSEQFF
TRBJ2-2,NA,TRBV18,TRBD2,TGTGCCAGCTCACCAAGCGGGAGGGCCGGAACCGGGGAGCTGTTTTTT,CASSPSGRAGTGELFF
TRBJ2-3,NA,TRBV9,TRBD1,TGTGCCAGCAGCGCCCTCACGACAGGGACCCTCACAGATACGCAGTATTTT,CASSALTTGTLTDTQYF
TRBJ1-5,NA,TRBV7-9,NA,TGTGCCAGCAGCTTACGGGGAGCCAATCAGCCCCAGCATTTT,CASSLRGANQPQHF
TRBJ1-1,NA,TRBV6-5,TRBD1,TGTGCCAGCATAAATTCAGGGGGCGGAAGCACTGAAGCTTTCTTT,CASINSGGGSTEAFF
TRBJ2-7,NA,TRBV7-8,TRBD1,TGTGCCAGCAGCTTGTGGGACAGGGGGGCCTACGAGCAGTACTTC,CASSLWDRGAYEQYF
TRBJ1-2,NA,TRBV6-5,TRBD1,TGTGCCAGCAGGGGGGACAGGGGTCTCAATGGCTACACCTTC,CASRGDRGLNGYTF
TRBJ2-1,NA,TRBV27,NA,TGTGCCAGCAGTTTATTGTCCAGTTACAATGAGCAGTTCTTC,CASSLLSSYNEQFF
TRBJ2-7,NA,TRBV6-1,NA,TGTGCCAGCAGTGACACGGGATACTCCTACGAGCAGTACTTC,CASSDTGYSYEQYF
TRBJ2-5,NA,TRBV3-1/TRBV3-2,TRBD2,TGTGCCAGCAGCCAAGCACTAGCGGAGACCCAGTACTTC,CASSQALAETQYF
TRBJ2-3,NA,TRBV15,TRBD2,TGTGCCACCAGCTCCACGAGTCGGGGACTAGCGGGAGGGGGGGATACGCAGTATTTT,CATSSTSRGLAGGGDTQYF
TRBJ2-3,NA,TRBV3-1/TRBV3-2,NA,TGTGCCAGCAGCCAACTTCGCGCAGATACGCAGTATTTT,CASSQLRADTQYF
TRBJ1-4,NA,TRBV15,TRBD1,TGTGCCACCAGCAAAGGGACAGGGGGTGTTGAAAAACTGTTTTTT,CATSKGTGGVEKLFF
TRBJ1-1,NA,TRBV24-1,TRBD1,TGTGCCACCAGTGGTGGACAGGGGTTGAACACTGAAGCTTTCTTT,CATSGGQGLNTEAFF
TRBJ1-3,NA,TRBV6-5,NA,TGTGCCAGCAGTCCGGACACCATATATTTT,CASSPDTIYF
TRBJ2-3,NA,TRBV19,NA,TGTGCCACCCGGGAGACAGGGCTTAGCACAGATACGCAGTATTTT,CATRETGLSTDTQYF
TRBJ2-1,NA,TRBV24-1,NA,TGTGCCACCAGTGGCACTAACACCAATGAGCAGTTCTTC,CATSGTNTNEQFF
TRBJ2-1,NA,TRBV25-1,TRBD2,TGTGCCAGCACGCGGGGGGCAACGAATGAGCAGTTCTTC,CASTRGATNEQFF
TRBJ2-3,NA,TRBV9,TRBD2,TGTGCCAGCAGCGGAGGAAGGACTAGCGGCACAGATACGCAGTATTTT,CASSGGRTSGTDTQYF